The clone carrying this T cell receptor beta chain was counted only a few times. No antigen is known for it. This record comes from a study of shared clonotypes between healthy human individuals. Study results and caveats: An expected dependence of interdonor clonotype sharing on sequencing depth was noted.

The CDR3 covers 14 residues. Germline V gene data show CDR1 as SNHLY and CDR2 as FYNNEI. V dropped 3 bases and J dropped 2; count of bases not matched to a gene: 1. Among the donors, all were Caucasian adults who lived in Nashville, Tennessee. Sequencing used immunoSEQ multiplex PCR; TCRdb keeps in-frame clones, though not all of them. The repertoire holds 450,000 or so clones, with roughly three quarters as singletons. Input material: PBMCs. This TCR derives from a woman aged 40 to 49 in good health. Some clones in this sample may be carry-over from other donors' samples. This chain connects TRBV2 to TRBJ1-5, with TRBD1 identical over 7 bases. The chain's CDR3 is CASSEQGGNQPQHF. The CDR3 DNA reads TGTGCCAGCAGTGAGCAGGGGGGCAATCAGCCCCAGCATTTT.